The rows below give T cell receptor beta chains drawn from one sample of a study of cytomegalovirus exposure and HLA in healthy donors. Profiled with immunoSEQ multiplex PCR; TCRdb holds only in-frame clones, not every one. The top ten clones hold roughly 2.3% of a sample with roughly 80,000 clones, 84% of them seen once. The specimen sequenced was PBMCs. The receptor source for this set is a woman aged 50 to 60 in good health and CMV-seronegative. Each CDR3 is given with its conserved first and last residue. A D gene is named only where the DNA matches it firmly. Clone size is stated in some rows and not others, as once, few, many or a class when expanded.

-	TRBV28	-	TRBJ1-1	CASSPSGRGTEAFF	TGTGCCAGCAGTCCCTCCGGGCGGGGGACTGAAGCTTTCTTT
-	TRBV21-1	-	TRBJ2-3	CASSKGQGRDTQYF	TGTGCCAGCAGCAAAGGACAGGGGAGGGATACGCAGTATTTT
-	TRBV10-3	-	TRBJ1-1	CAISEGQTNTEAFF	TGTGCCATCAGTGAGGGACAGACTAACACTGAAGCTTTCTTT
few	TRBV19	TRBD1	TRBJ2-5	CASSMLAGGLGQETQYF	TGTGCCAGTAGTATGTTAGCAGGGGGCTTGGGCCAAGAGACCCAGTACTTC
-	TRBV4-2	TRBD2	TRBJ2-7	CASSPGSGSVRYEQYF	TGTGCCAGCAGCCCAGGGAGCGGGAGCGTAAGGTACGAGCAGTACTTC
-	TRBV9	-	TRBJ1-1	CASSDLRGTLEAFF	TGTGCCAGCAGCGACCTGAGGGGGACACTTGAAGCTTTCTTT
once	TRBV12-1	-	TRBJ2-3	CASSFDLAGRDTQYF	TGTGCCAGCAGCTTTGACCTAGCGGGGAGGGATACGCAGTATTTT
-	TRBV29-1	-	TRBJ1-1	CSVRDRRDTEAFF	TGCAGCGTTCGAGACAGAAGGGACACTGAAGCTTTCTTT
few	TRBV5-1	-	TRBJ2-5	CASSLGLHRVQETQYF	TGCGCCAGCAGTTTGGGACTACACAGGGTCCAAGAGACCCAGTACTTC
-	TRBV6-5	-	TRBJ1-5	CASSYFGPDSNQPQHF	TGTGCCAGCAGTTACTTTGGGCCAGATAGCAATCAGCCCCAGCATTTT
few	TRBV15	TRBD1	TRBJ1-5	CATSRGQGANSNQPQHF	TGTGCCACCAGCAGAGGCCAGGGGGCGAATAGCAATCAGCCCCAGCATTTT
-	TRBV6-5	-	TRBJ1-1	CASSPWGVTEAFF	TGTGCCAGCAGTCCCTGGGGGGTTACTGAAGCTTTCTTT
-	TRBV15	TRBD1	TRBJ1-4	CATSNEKGATNEKLFF	TGTGCCACCAGCAACGAAAAGGGGGCGACTAATGAAAAACTGTTTTTT
once	TRBV6-6	TRBD1	TRBJ1-1	CASSPITPQGMYEAFF	TGTGCCAGCAGTCCCATCACCCCACAGGGGATGTATGAAGCTTTCTTT
-	TRBV4-1	-	TRBJ2-2	CASSPRGGVPGELFF	TGCGCCAGCAGTCCCCGAGGAGGGGTCCCCGGGGAGCTGTTTTTT
-	TRBV6-1	-	TRBJ2-1	CASSEREYGFYNEQFF	TGTGCCAGCAGTGAGAGGGAGTACGGGTTCTACAATGAGCAGTTCTTC
-	TRBV2	-	TRBJ1-5	CASRTDRGNQPQHF	TGTGCCAGCAGAACGGACAGAGGCAATCAGCCCCAGCATTTT
-	TRBV19	-	TRBJ1-1	CASSTPGLLTEAFF	TGTGCCAGTAGTACTCCGGGGTTGCTCACTGAAGCTTTCTTT
once	TRBV19	TRBD1	TRBJ1-2	CASSMGYRGLLYGYTF	TGTGCCAGTAGTATGGGTTACAGGGGGCTTCTTTATGGCTACACCTTC
-	TRBV9	-	TRBJ1-5	CASSVQGQPQHF	TGTGCCAGCAGCGTACAGGGTCAGCCCCAGCATTTT
-	TRBV9	-	TRBJ2-7	CASSVGGSVTYEQYF	TGTGCCAGCAGCGTAGGTGGTAGCGTTACCTACGAGCAGTACTTC
-	TRBV19	TRBD1	TRBJ1-1	CASRDRGVEAFF	TGTGCCAGTAGGGACAGGGGGGTTGAAGCTTTCTTT
-	TRBV27	TRBD1	TRBJ1-1	CASHSYSQGGTEAFF	TGTGCCAGCCACTCCTACTCACAGGGGGGAACTGAAGCTTTCTTT
-	TRBV5-4	-	TRBJ1-6	CASSDQGSVNSPLHF	TGTGCCAGCAGCGACCAGGGGTCGGTTAATTCACCCCTCCACTTT
-	TRBV7-8	-	TRBJ2-7	CASSLEVGRQKTYEQYF	TGTGCCAGCAGCTTAGAGGTTGGGCGACAGAAGACCTACGAGCAGTACTTC
-	TRBV9	-	TRBJ2-1	CASSLTSTNEQFF	TGTGCCAGCAGCCTCACTAGCACCAATGAGCAGTTCTTC
-	TRBV28	TRBD2	TRBJ2-1	CASSLWGGGQDEQFF	TGTGCCAGCAGTTTATGGGGCGGGGGGCAGGATGAGCAGTTCTTC
-	TRBV10-3	-	TRBJ1-5	CAISESYSGVGAQHF	TGTGCCATCAGTGAGTCGTATTCGGGGGTCGGAGCCCAGCATTTT
once	TRBV6-6	TRBD1	TRBJ1-2	CASRNFGQGAEGYTF	TGTGCCAGCAGAAACTTTGGACAGGGGGCTGAGGGCTACACCTTC
few	TRBV6-1	-	TRBJ2-1	CASSEEGRDWGINEQFF	TGTGCCAGCAGTGAAGAGGGCAGGGATTGGGGTATCAATGAGCAGTTCTTC
-	TRBV10-2	-	TRBJ2-7	CATSQGAGRSYEQYF	TGCGCCACCTCTCAAGGGGCGGGGAGGTCCTACGAGCAGTACTTC
once	TRBV6-5	-	TRBJ2-2	CASSYRTQSNTGELFF	TGTGCCAGCAGTTATCGGACACAATCGAACACCGGGGAGCTGTTTTTT
-	TRBV5-4	TRBD2	TRBJ2-1	CASSLGAGGGREQFF	TGTGCCAGCAGCCTGGGAGCGGGAGGGGGGCGTGAGCAGTTCTTC
once	TRBV27	TRBD1	TRBJ2-1	CASREGGLSSYNEQFF	TGTGCCAGCAGGGAAGGGGGCTTAAGCTCCTACAATGAGCAGTTCTTC
-	TRBV28	TRBD1	TRBJ1-2	CASSTGTGVYGYTF	TGTGCCAGCAGCACCGGGACAGGGGTCTATGGCTACACCTTC
-	TRBV4-3	-	TRBJ1-3	CASSHAGGFGNTIYF	TGCGCCAGCAGCCATGCGGGGGGGTTTGGAAACACCATATATTTT
-	TRBV7-6	-	TRBJ1-2	CASSYLQGDGYTF	TGTGCCAGCAGCTATTTACAGGGAGATGGCTACACCTTC
-	TRBV7-3	TRBD2	TRBJ2-7	CASSEAGPYEQYF	TGTGCCAGCAGCGAAGCGGGACCCTACGAGCAGTACTTC
once	TRBV5-5	-	TRBJ2-1	CASSYSDRAVYNEQFF	TGTGCCAGCAGCTACTCGGACAGAGCAGTTTACAATGAGCAGTTCTTC
-	TRBV6-5	-	TRBJ2-1	CASSYLRTKRDEQFF	TGTGCCAGCAGTTACCTACGAACCAAGCGCGATGAGCAGTTCTTC
-	TRBV19	TRBD2	TRBJ2-1	CASRDGGLARNEQFF	TGTGCCAGTAGGGACGGAGGACTAGCGAGAAATGAGCAGTTCTTC
-	TRBV5-6	-	TRBJ2-5	CASSPAGQLQETQYF	TGTGCCAGCAGCCCGGCGGGACAGCTCCAAGAGACCCAGTACTTC
-	TRBV15	-	TRBJ2-2	CATSRAVTGELFF	TGTGCCACCAGCAGAGCGGTGACCGGGGAGCTGTTTTTT
-	TRBV19	TRBD1	TRBJ1-1	CASSTRPDRAEGVEAFF	TGTGCCAGTAGTACTCGTCCTGACAGGGCGGAGGGGGTTGAAGCTTTCTTT
few	TRBV19	-	TRBJ2-1	CASSMSWASGAVGEFF	-
once	TRBV14	-	TRBJ2-7	CASSRLLGYEQYF	TGTGCCAGCAGCCGTTTGCTCGGCTACGAGCAGTACTTC
few	TRBV5-6	-	TRBJ1-1	CASSLQATEAFF	TGTGCCAGCAGCTTGCAGGCCACTGAAGCTTTCTTT